This T cell receptor (beta chain) derives from a study of shared clonotypes between healthy human individuals. Germline values: CDR1 MNHEY, CDR2 SMNVEV (reference sequence). The CDR3 totals 16 residues. With 5 bases clipped from V and 0 bases from J, the junction kept 8 bases outside the gene matches. Terminally differentiated effector memory CD45RA+ cells were excluded from the naive CD8 cells, which were CD45RO-negative and positively selected for CCR7. Produced via immunoSEQ multiplex PCR; TCRdb's table is partial and in-frame only. The sample consists of roughly 2,000,000 clones, around 96% of them appearing once.

Specimen: naive CD8+ T cells sorted from blood. The source of this sequence is a man between 18 and 29 years old in good health. This chain uses TRBV27 with TRBJ2-3; 7 bases map to TRBD1. Here the CDR3 reads CASSPTGYTSTDTQYF. CDR3 in DNA: TGTGCCAGCAGTCCGACAGGGTATACTAGCACAGATACGCAGTATTTT.